This T cell receptor beta chain was captured by sequencing in a study of T cell clones after liver transplantation. Study in general: TCRbeta sequencing after a pre-transplant mixed lymphocyte reaction identified graft-donor-reactive clones, later tracked in post-transplant blood. As an antigen-independent comparator, third-party-reactive TCRbeta sequences came from pre-transplant mixed lymphocyte reactions. Three of the eight recipients were HCV-positive; the rest had non-autoimmune, non-viral transplant indications.

This clone was seen a handful of times. With V trimmed by 7 bases and J by 5 bases, 8 bases remained unmatched. In germline, CDR1 is LNHDA, CDR2 SQIVND (reference sequence). The CDR3 is 14 amino acids. The method was immunoSEQ multiplex PCR; TCRdb's version includes in-frame clones alone and lacks a portion of them. The data contain 90,000 to 120,000 clones, 75% to 85% of them seen just once; the ten biggest clones take up approximately 0.93%. The sequence was obtained from a human donor who received a liver transplant. The chain is built from TRBV19 and TRBJ1-1, with TRBD1 matching over 9 bases. The source material was CD4+ T cells from blood, sampled before liver transplant. CDR3 sequence: CASTMGQGRTEAFF. DNA for the CDR3: TGTGCCAGTACCATGGGACAGGGCAGAACTGAAGCTTTCTTT.